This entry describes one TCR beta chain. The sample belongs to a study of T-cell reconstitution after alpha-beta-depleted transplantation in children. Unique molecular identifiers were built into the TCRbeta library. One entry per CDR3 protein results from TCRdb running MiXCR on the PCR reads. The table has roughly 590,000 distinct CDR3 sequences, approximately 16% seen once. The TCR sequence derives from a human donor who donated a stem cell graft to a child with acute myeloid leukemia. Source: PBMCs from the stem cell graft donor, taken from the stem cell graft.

The DNA for the CDR3 is TGTGCCAGCAGTGATACAAGCTTCCTGACTAGCGGGGAGCAGTTCTTC. Translated: CASSDTSFLTSGEQFF. The V and J genes are TRBV6-1 and TRBJ2-1; 10 bases align to TRBD2. The trim removed 3 bases at V and 10 bases at J, leaving 12 bases unmatched. Looked up from germline, CDR1 is MNHNS and CDR2 is SASEGT. CDR3 length: 16 residues.